The 13 T cell receptor beta chains given below trace back to one sample, sequenced in a study of blood T cell repertoires in COVID-19. Profiling relied on immunoSEQ multiplex PCR, and the TCRdb table lists in-frame clones only, not all of them. The sample includes approximately 280,000 clones, approximately 90% of them seen just once. What was sequenced was peripheral blood. Every receptor here comes from a middle-aged man with acute or convalescent COVID-19.

The V and J genes are TRBV9 and TRBJ2-2; a possible D gene is TRBD1 (6 bases). CDR3 length: 16 amino acids. Germline-derived CDR1 and CDR2 are SGDLS and YYNGEE. The V gene lost 1 base and the J gene lost 5 bases, with 15 bases spanning the gap. The chain's CDR3 is CASSVFGGPGTGELFF. DNA for the CDR3: TGTGCCAGCAGCGTATTTGGGGGCCCGGGGACCGGGGAGCTGTTTTTT.

The gene calls are TRBV10-2 and TRBJ1-2; a possible D gene is TRBD1 (5 bases). Germline V gene lookup returns CDR1 WSHSY and CDR2 SAAADI. V was shortened by 7 bases and J by 4 bases, with 10 bases between the two germline ends. This CDR3 region has 12 residues. In nucleotides, the CDR3 is TGCGCCAGCACCGGGGGGTCCTATGGCTACACCTTC. This translates into CASTGGSYGYTF.

V usage is TRBV7-2 and J usage is TRBJ1-4, with D tentatively TRBD1 (6 bases). The CDR3 extends over 16 amino acids. V lost 5 bases, J lost 7 bases, and 20 bases lay in between. The germline CDR1 and CDR2 sequences are SGHTA and FQGNSA. This chain's CDR3 is CASSPFGAGASEKLFF. The CDR3 nucleotides read TGTGCCAGCAGCCCTTTTGGGGCAGGGGCTAGTGAAAAACTGTTTTTT.

The chain recombines TRBV5-5 with TRBJ2-3; no definite D call. The V and J ends lost 4 bases and 5 bases respectively, with 11 bases between them. Germline CDR1 and CDR2: SGHKS and YYEKEE (reference sequence). CDR3 length: 13 amino acids. The CDR3: CASSPISVDTQYF. CDR3 in DNA: TGTGCCAGCAGCCCAATTTCAGTAGATACGCAGTATTTT.

Only one count was recorded for this clone. V is TRBV2 and J is TRBJ1-5; D uncertain. Germline V gene lookup returns CDR1 SNHLY and CDR2 FYNNEI. This CDR3 has 15 amino acids. Trimming stripped 4 bases from V and 0 bases from J, with 10 bases between. DNA of the CDR3: TGTGCCAGCAGTGGTACAGACTATAGCAATCAGCCCCAGCATTTT. It is translated as CASSGTDYSNQPQHF.

J is TRBJ2-7 and V is TRBV5-1; no firm D call. The ends were cut back, 1 base at V and 7 bases at J, with 12 bases in the middle. Germline V lookup: CDR1 SGHRS, CDR2 YFSETQ. This CDR3 is built from 13 residues. DNA of the CDR3: TGCGCCAGCAGCTTGTTAAGTTCCAGGGAGCAGTACTTC. It yields the protein CASSLLSSREQYF.

The chain joins TRBV29-1 to TRBJ1-2; unclear D gene. CDR1 and CDR2 from the germline V gene are SQVTM and ANQGSEA. The CDR3 runs to 13 residues. Trimming took off 4 bases at V and 8 bases at J, with 17 bases between the two ends. The DNA for the CDR3 is TGCAGCGTTGGCGGCCTTACGGCGAGGGGCTACACCTTC. It yields the protein CSVGGLTARGYTF. The full variable domain, its missing parts supplied by reference TRBV29-1 and TRBJ1-2, is SAVISQKPSRDICQRGTSLTIQCQVDSQVTMMFWYRQQPGQSLTLIATANQGSEATYESGFVIDKFPISRPNLTFSTLTVSNMSPEDSSIYLCSVGGLTARGYTFGSGTRLTVV.

V is TRBV4-1 and J is TRBJ1-1; TRBD1 is a possible D gene (5 bases). V shed 1 base and J shed 0 bases, with 12 bases lying between them. CDR1 is MGHRA, CDR2 YSYEKL, per germline. The CDR3 covers 16 residues. The CDR3 reads CASSQGGQGMNTEAFF. DNA of the CDR3: TGCGCCAGCAGCCAAGGGGGTCAGGGCATGAACACTGAAGCTTTCTTT.

This chain uses TRBV7-2 with TRBJ2-2; tentative D call: TRBD1 (6 bases). With 8 bases removed from V and 0 bases from J, the gap between germline ends came to 13 bases. Germline assignment: CDR1 SGHTA and CDR2 FQGNSA. The CDR3 extends over 15 amino acids. Here the CDR3 DNA reads TGTGCCAGCTGCGCCCACAGGGCGAACACCGGGGAGCTGTTTTTT. This encodes CASCAHRANTGELFF.

This clone was detected a few times. This chain uses TRBV7-9 with TRBJ1-1, with 9 nucleotides matching TRBD1. CDR1 SEHNR and CDR2 FQNEAQ come from the germline V gene (reference sequence). The CDR3 extends over 15 amino acids. V dropped 5 bases and J dropped 4; count of bases not matched to a gene: 8. The DNA of the CDR3 is TGTGCCAGCAGCCCAACCGGGACAGGGCCCACTGAAGCTTTCTTT. Protein product: CASSPTGTGPTEAFF.

The chain joins TRBV6-6 to TRBJ1-1; maybe TRBD1 (5 bases). Germline V gene sequence: CDR1 MNHNY, CDR2 SVGAGI (reference sequence). CDR3 length: 15 amino acids. The V end was cut by 6 bases, the J end by 0 bases, with 14 bases between. CDR3 sequence reads: CASSSLGALNTEAFF. Here the CDR3 DNA reads TGTGCCAGCAGCTCCCTTGGGGCTCTGAACACTGAAGCTTTCTTT.

The chain joins TRBV19 to TRBJ1-5; possibly TRBD1 for D (5 bases). Germline-derived CDR1 and CDR2 are LNHDA and SQIVND (reference sequence). Trimming took off 5 bases at V and 7 bases at J, with 15 bases between the two ends. The length of the CDR3 is 14 residues. The CDR3: CASSVGTPGQPQHF. The DNA of the CDR3 is TGTGCCAGTAGTGTCGGGACTCCTGGGCAGCCCCAGCATTTT.

This chain connects TRBV5-4 to TRBJ2-7; 9 nucleotides agree with TRBD2. The germline V gene has CDR1 SGHNT and CDR2 YYREEE (reference sequence). This CDR3 is 19 amino acids long. The V and J ends lost 3 bases and 7 bases, in that order; junction bases with no gene match: 23. CDR3 bases: TGTGCCAGCAGCTCCCCTGGGCCAAAGCGGGGGGCCCCTGCCAGAGAGCAGTACTTC. Encoded protein: CASSSPGPKRGAPAREQYF.